Listed below are T cell receptor beta chains from one sample, sequenced in a study of T-cell memory formation after mild COVID-19. Via MiXCR, TCRdb re-called the 5' RACE reads, giving one row per CDR3 protein. The sample has fewer than 350,000 distinct CDR3 sequences, around 8% seen once. Sequencing was performed on PBMCs or a T cell subset sorted from them (not recorded which). Source of these receptors: a man in his late teens or twenties who had mild COVID-19 (a few samples of this study predate the infection). Cell type and time point are not known. Both conserved end residues are part of each CDR3. Each record gives: clone size, D gene, V gene, J gene, CDR3 protein, CDR3 DNA. A D gene is named only where the DNA matches it firmly. Clone size is shown for a subset of rows, as once, few, many or a class of expanded clone.

few,-,TRBV7-8,TRBJ2-2,CASSKDINTGELFF,TGTGCCAGCAGCAAGGACATAAACACCGGGGAGCTGTTTTTT
-,TRBD1,TRBV4-3,TRBJ1-2,CASSQESTGYDYGYTF,TGCGCCAGCAGCCAAGAATCGACAGGGTATGACTATGGCTACACCTTC
-,-,TRBV4-1,TRBJ1-3,CASSQPLTGTIYF,TGCGCCAGCAGCCAGCCACTTACCGGCACCATATATTTT
-,TRBD1,TRBV29-1,TRBJ2-2,CSVELRDRASPGELFF,TGCAGCGTTGAGCTCCGGGACAGGGCCTCACCCGGGGAGCTGTTTTTT
few,-,TRBV6-1,TRBJ1-5,CASSERRALNQPQHF,TGTGCCAGCAGTGAACGCAGGGCCTTAAATCAGCCCCAGCATTTT
few,TRBD2,TRBV27,TRBJ2-1,CASSLSGSSGGAYEQFF,TGTGCCAGCAGTTTATCAGGTTCTAGCGGGGGGGCTTATGAGCAGTTCTTC
few,TRBD2,TRBV20-1,TRBJ2-3,CSARLPASGLLSTDTQYF,TGCAGTGCTAGACTCCCGGCGTCGGGACTACTAAGCACAGATACGCAGTATTTT
few,TRBD2,TRBV20-1,TRBJ2-7,CSAPLAGGPSYEQYF,TGCAGTGCGCCACTAGCGGGGGGACCCTCCTACGAGCAGTACTTC
few,-,TRBV6-2/TRBV6-3,TRBJ2-7,CASSSQTGYPPYEQYF,TGTGCCAGCAGTTCGCAAACTGGGTATCCCCCCTACGAGCAGTACTTC
few,-,TRBV7-9,TRBJ2-1,CASSPAGTDYNEQFF,TGTGCCAGCAGCCCCGCCGGTACGGATTACAATGAGCAGTTCTTC
many,-,TRBV12-3/TRBV12-4,TRBJ2-3,CASSLVGRTDTQYF,TGTGCCAGCAGTTTAGTGGGTCGCACAGATACGCAGTATTTT
few,-,TRBV5-1,TRBJ1-4,CASSWSLGRGEEKLFF,TGCGCCAGCAGCTGGAGCCTTGGCAGGGGAGAGGAAAAACTGTTTTTT
many,TRBD1,TRBV12-5,TRBJ1-4,CASGATGAGVIEKLFF,TGTGCTAGTGGCGCTACAGGGGCGGGTGTGATAGAAAAACTGTTTTTT
many,-,TRBV5-1,TRBJ2-1,CASSFGQTSPARQFF,TGCGCCAGCAGCTTCGGACAGACTAGCCCTGCTAGGCAGTTCTTC
-,-,TRBV19,TRBJ2-6,CASSLGHLSGANVLTF,TGTGCCAGTAGTTTGGGTCACCTCTCTGGGGCCAACGTCCTGACTTTC
-,-,TRBV11-2,TRBJ2-1,CASSLFVGTGSSYNEQFF,TGTGCCAGCAGCTTATTTGTGGGCACTGGGAGCTCCTACAATGAGCAGTTCTTC
many,-,TRBV9,TRBJ2-1,CASSVASARDNEQFF,TGTGCCAGCAGCGTAGCTTCCGCCCGGGACAATGAGCAGTTCTTC
-,-,TRBV19,TRBJ1-1,CASLNTEAFF,TGTGCCAGCTTAAACACTGAAGCTTTCTTT
-,-,TRBV10-3,TRBJ2-1,CATRGAAHNEQFF,TGTGCCACCCGAGGAGCGGCCCACAATGAGCAGTTCTTC
many,-,TRBV7-2,TRBJ1-1,CASSLRGGKAFF,TGTGCCAGCAGCTTACGGGGGGGAAAAGCTTTCTTT
-,-,TRBV4-1,TRBJ1-2,CASSSPADIPNYGYTF,TGCGCCAGCAGCTCCCCAGCGGACATCCCTAACTATGGCTACACCTTC
few,TRBD2,TRBV27,TRBJ2-1,CASRVAGASEQFF,TGTGCCAGCCGGGTAGCGGGGGCCAGTGAGCAGTTCTTC
few,TRBD2,TRBV20-1,TRBJ2-1,CSARPPGGNYNEQFF,TGCAGTGCTAGGCCCCCGGGGGGGAATTACAATGAGCAGTTCTTC
many,-,TRBV4-1,TRBJ2-4,CASSQLNPGLAKNIQYF,TGCGCCAGCAGCCAATTGAATCCAGGGCTAGCCAAAAACATTCAGTACTTC
few,-,TRBV11-2,TRBJ1-2,CASTLGPSNYGYTF,TGTGCCAGCACCCTAGGCCCTTCTAACTATGGCTACACCTTC
-,-,TRBV7-3,TRBJ1-4,CASSLGTGNEKLFF,TGTGCCAGCAGCTTAGGGACGGGGAATGAAAAACTGTTTTTT
-,TRBD1,TRBV2,TRBJ1-2,CASTGTGGDYGYTF,TGTGCCAGCACCGGGACAGGGGGCGACTATGGCTACACCTTC
-,-,TRBV30,TRBJ2-5,CAWSGDHETQYF,TGTGCCTGGTCAGGGGATCATGAGACCCAGTACTTC
-,TRBD2,TRBV7-2,TRBJ2-7,CASSSGGTYEQYF,TGTGCCAGCAGCTCGGGGGGAACCTACGAGCAGTACTTC
-,-,TRBV30,TRBJ1-5,CAWSAGNEQPQHF,TGTGCCTGGAGTGCGGGGAATGAACAGCCCCAGCATTTT
few,TRBD2,TRBV4-3,TRBJ2-3,CASSQLAGGPSDTQYF,TGCGCCAGCAGCCAACTAGCGGGGGGGCCCTCAGATACGCAGTATTTT
few,TRBD1,TRBV7-2,TRBJ1-5,CASSRGTGDNQPQHF,TGTGCCAGCAGCCGAGGGACAGGGGACAATCAGCCCCAGCATTTT
-,-,TRBV12-3/TRBV12-4,TRBJ2-5,CASLGAPQETQYF,TGTGCCAGCCTGGGGGCGCCCCAAGAGACCCAGTACTTC
few,-,TRBV5-1,TRBJ2-5,CASSLSPQDETQYF,TGCGCCAGCAGCTTGTCTCCACAAGATGAGACCCAGTACTTC
-,-,TRBV5-4,TRBJ1-4,CASSLGLGRGNEKLFF,TGTGCCAGCAGCTTGGGGTTAGGCAGGGGTAATGAAAAACTGTTTTTT
-,-,TRBV15,TRBJ2-2,CATSRESRRNTGELFF,TGTGCCACCAGCAGAGAGTCTAGGAGAAACACCGGGGAGCTGTTTTTT
-,TRBD1,TRBV20-1,TRBJ2-5,CSASWGQGETQYF,TGCAGTGCTAGTTGGGGACAGGGTGAGACCCAGTACTTC